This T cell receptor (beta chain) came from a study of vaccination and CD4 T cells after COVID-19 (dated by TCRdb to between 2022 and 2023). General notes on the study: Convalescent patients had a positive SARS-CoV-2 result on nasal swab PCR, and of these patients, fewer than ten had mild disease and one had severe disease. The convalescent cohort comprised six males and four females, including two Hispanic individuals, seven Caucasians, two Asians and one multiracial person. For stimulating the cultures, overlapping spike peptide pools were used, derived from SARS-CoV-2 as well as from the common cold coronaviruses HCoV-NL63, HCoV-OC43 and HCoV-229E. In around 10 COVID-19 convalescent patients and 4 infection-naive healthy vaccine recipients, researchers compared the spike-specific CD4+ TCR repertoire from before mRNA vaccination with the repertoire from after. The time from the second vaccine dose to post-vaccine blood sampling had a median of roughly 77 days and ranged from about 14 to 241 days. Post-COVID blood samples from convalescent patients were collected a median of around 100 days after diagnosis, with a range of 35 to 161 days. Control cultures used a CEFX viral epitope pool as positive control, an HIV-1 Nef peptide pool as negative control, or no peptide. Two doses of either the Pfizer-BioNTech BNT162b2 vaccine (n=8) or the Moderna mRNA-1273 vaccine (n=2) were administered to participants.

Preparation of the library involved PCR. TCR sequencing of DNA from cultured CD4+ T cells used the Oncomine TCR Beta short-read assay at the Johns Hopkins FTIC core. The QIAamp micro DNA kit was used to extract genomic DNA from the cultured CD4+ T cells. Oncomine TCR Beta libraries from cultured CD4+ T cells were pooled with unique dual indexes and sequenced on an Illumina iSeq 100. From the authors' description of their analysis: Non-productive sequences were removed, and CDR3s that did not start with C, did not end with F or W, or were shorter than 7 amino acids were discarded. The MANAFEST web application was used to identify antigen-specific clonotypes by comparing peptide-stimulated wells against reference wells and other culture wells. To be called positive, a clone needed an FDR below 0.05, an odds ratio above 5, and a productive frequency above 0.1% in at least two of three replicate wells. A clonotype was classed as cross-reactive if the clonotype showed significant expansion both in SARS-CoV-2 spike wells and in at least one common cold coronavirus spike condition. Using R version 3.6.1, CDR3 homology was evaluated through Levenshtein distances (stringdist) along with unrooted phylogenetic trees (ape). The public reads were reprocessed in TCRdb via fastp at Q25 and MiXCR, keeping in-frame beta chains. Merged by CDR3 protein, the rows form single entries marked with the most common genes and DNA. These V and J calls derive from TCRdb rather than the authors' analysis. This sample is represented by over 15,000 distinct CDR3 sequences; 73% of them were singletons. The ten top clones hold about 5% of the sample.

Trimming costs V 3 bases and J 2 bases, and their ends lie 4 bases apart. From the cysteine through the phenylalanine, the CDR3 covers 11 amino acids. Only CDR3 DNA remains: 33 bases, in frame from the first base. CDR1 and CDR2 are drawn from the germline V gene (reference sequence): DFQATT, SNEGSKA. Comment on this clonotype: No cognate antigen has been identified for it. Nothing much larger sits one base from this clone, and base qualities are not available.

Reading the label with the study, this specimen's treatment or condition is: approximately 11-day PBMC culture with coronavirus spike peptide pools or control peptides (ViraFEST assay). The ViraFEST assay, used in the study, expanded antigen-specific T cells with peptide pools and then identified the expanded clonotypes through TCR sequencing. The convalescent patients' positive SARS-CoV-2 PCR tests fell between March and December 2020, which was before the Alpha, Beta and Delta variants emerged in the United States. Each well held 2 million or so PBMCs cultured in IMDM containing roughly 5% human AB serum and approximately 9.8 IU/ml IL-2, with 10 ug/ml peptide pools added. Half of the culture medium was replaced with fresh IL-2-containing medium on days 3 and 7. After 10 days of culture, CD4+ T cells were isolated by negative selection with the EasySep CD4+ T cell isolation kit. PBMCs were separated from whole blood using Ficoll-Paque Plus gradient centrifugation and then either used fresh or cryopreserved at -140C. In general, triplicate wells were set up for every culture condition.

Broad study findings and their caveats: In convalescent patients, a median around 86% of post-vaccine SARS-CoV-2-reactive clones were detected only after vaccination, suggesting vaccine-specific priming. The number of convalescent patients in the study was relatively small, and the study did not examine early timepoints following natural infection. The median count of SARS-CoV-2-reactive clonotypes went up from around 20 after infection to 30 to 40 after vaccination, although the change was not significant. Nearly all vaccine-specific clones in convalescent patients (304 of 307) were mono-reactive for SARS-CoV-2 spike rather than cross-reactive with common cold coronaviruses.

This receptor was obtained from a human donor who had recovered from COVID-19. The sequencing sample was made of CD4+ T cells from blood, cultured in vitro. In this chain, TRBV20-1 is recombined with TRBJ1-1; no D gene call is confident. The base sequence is TGCAGTGCTAGGGGCAACACTGAAGCTTTCTTT. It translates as CSARGNTEAFF.